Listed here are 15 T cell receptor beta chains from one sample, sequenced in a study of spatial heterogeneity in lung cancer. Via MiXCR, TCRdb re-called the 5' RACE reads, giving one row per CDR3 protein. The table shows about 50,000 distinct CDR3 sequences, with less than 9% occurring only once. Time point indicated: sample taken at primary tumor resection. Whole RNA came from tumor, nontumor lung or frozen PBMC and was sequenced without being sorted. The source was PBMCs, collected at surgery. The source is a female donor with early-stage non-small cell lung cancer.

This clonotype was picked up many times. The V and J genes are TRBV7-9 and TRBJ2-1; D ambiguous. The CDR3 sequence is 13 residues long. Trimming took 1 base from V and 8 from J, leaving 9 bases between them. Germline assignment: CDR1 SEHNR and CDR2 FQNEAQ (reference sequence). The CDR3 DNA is TGTGCCAGCAGCTTAGAGGGTGGGGATGAGCAGTTCTTC. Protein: CASSLEGGDEQFF.

The CDR3 region is CASSIWVPSGNTIYF. The CDR3 region has the DNA TGTGCCAGCTCCATTTGGGTACCCTCTGGAAACACCATATATTTT. The chain recombines TRBV21-1 with TRBJ1-3. TRBV21-1 is listed as a pseudogene. CDR3 length: 15 amino acids.

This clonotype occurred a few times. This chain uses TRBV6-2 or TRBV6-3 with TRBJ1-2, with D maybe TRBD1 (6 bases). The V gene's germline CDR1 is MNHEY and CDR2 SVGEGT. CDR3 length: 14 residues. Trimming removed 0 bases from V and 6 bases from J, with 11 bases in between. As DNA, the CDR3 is TGTGCCAGCAGTTACTCACAGGGATTCGATGGCTACACCTTC. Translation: CASSYSQGFDGYTF.

In DNA form, the CDR3 reads TGCAGTGCGGGCCTCTCAGGGCCCCGGCATCAGCCCCAGCATTTT. This sequence encodes CSAGLSGPRHQPQHF. The rearrangement links TRBV20-1 to TRBJ1-5, with D possibly TRBD1 on 5 matching bases. V lost 6 bases and J lost 5, with 20 bases in between. Per germline, CDR1 DFQATT and CDR2 SNEGSKA (reference sequence). The CDR3 contains 15 residues.

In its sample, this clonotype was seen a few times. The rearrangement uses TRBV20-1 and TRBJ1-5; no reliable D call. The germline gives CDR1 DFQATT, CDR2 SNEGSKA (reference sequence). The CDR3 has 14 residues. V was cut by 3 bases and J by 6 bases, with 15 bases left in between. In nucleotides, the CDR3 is TGCAGTGCTAGGGCCGGCATATCCGGTCAGCCCCAGCATTTT. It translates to CSARAGISGQPQHF.

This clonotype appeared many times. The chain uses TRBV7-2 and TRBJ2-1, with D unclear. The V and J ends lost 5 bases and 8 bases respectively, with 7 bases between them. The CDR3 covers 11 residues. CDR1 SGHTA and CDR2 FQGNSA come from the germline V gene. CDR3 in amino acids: CASSPDHEQFF. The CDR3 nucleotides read TGTGCCAGCAGCCCAGACCATGAGCAGTTCTTC. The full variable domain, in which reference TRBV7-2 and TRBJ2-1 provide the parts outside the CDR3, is GAGVSQSPSNKVTEKGKDVELRCDPISGHTALYWYRQSLGQGLEFLIYFQGNSAPDKSGLPSDRFSAERTGGSVSTLTIQRTQQEDSAVYLCASSPDHEQFFGPGTRLTVL.

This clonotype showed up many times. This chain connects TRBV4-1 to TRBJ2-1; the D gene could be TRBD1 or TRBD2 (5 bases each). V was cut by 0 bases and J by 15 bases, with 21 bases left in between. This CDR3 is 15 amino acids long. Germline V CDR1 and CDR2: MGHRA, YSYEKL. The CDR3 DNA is TGCGCCAGCAGCCAAGATCTGGGGACCCCCTCGGGGCGGTTCTTC. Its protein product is CASSQDLGTPSGRFF.

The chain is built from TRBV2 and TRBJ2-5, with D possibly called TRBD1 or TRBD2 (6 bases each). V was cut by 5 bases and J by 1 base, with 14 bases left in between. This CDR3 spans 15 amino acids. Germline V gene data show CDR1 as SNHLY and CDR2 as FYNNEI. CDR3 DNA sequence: TGTGCCAGCAGTACTGGGGGGCTAAGCCAAGAGACCCAGTACTTC. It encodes CASSTGGLSQETQYF.

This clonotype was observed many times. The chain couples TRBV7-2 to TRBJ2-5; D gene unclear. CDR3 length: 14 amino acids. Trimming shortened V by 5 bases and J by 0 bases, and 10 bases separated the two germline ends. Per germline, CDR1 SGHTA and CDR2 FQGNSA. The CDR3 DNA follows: TGTGCCAGCAGCCCTGGTGGGAACCAAGAGACCCAGTACTTC. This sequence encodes CASSPGGNQETQYF.

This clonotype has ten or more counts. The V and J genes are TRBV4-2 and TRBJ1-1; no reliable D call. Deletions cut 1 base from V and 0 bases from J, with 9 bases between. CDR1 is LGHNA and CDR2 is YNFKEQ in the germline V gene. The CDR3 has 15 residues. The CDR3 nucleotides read TGTGCCAGCAGCCAAGGCAGGCAAATGAACACTGAAGCTTTCTTT. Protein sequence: CASSQGRQMNTEAFF.

The CDR3 spells CASSPLDSADTQYF. For the CDR3, the DNA is TGTGCCAGCTCACCCCTGGATAGCGCAGATACGCAGTATTTT. The rearrangement uses TRBV18 and TRBJ2-3; D is possibly TRBD2 (5 bases). CDR1 and CDR2 from the germline V gene are KGHSH and LQKENI. The V and J ends lost 3 bases and 4 bases respectively, with 11 bases between them. The CDR3 consists of 14 residues.

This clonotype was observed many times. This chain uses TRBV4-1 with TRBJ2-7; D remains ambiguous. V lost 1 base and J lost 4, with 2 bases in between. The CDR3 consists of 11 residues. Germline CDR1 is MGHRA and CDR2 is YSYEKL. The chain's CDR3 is CASSQAYEQYF. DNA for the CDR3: TGCGCCAGCAGCCAAGCGTACGAGCAGTACTTC.

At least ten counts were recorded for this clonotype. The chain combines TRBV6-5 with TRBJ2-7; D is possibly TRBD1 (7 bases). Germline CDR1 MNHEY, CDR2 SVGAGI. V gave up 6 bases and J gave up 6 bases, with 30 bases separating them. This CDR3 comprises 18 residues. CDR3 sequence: CASSPKGGGGFHRGEQYF. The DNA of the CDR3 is TGTGCCAGCAGCCCGAAGGGTGGAGGGGGCTTCCATAGAGGCGAGCAGTACTTC.

CDR3 region: CASSLEARADTQYF. The DNA of the CDR3 is TGCGCCAGCAGCCTCGAAGCTAGGGCAGATACGCAGTATTTT. V gene TRBV5-1 combines with J gene TRBJ2-3, with D uncertain. The V and J ends lost 4 bases and 4 bases respectively, with 13 bases between them. This CDR3 contains 14 residues. Germline V CDR1 and CDR2: SGHRS, YFSETQ.

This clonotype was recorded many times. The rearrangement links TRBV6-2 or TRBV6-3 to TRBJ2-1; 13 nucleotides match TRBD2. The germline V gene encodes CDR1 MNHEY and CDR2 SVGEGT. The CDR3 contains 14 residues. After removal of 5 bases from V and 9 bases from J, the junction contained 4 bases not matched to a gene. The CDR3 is CASSLLAGGGEQFF. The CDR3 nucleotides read TGTGCCAGCAGTCTACTAGCGGGGGGGGGTGAGCAGTTCTTC.